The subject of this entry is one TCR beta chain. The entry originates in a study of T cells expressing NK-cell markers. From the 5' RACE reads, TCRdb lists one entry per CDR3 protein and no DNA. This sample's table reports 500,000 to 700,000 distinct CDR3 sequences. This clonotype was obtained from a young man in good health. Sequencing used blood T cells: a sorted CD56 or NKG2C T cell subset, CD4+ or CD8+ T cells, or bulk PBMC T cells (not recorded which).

The CDR3 loop reads CASSALAGSYNEQFF. The rearrangement links TRBV7-2 to TRBJ2-1; the D call from TCRdb, TRBD2, cannot be confirmed without DNA. Looked up from germline, CDR1 is SGHTA and CDR2 is FQGNSA. CDR3 length: 15 residues.